This entry lists 28 T cell receptor beta chains sequenced from one sample in a study of T cell responses to AZD1222 COVID-19 vaccine. Here immunoSEQ multiplex PCR was the method, and the copy in TCRdb shows in-frame clones only, minus some. The table has fewer than 110,000 clones, 87% seen once. The specimen was peripheral blood, collected 28 days after the second AZD1222 dose. These receptors all stem from an adult who received the AZD1222 COVID-19 vaccine.

This chain connects TRBV4-3 to TRBJ2-5; D is perhaps TRBD2 (6 bases). The ends were cut back, 1 base at V and 4 bases at J, with 16 bases in the middle. CDR1 is LGHNA and CDR2 is YSLEER in the germline V gene. The length of the CDR3 is 16 residues. The CDR3 DNA follows: TGCGCCAGCAGCCAAGGAGATCGGGGGTTAAGAGAGACCCAGTACTTC. It translates to CASSQGDRGLRETQYF.

This clone has just a few counts. The chain carries TRBV5-1 and TRBJ1-1, with no clear D. CDR3 size: 13 residues. Germline-derived CDR1 and CDR2 are SGHRS and YFSETQ. V shed 4 bases and J shed 7 bases, with 14 bases lying between them. The CDR3 DNA reads TGCGCCAGCAGCGTGGGAGGGTTGGGTGAAGCTTTCTTT. It encodes CASSVGGLGEAFF.

The V gene is TRBV7-9, the J gene TRBJ2-7, with 8 bases that match TRBD2. This CDR3 has 15 amino acids. With 7 bases clipped from V and 5 bases from J, the junction kept 13 bases outside the gene matches. Germline V gives CDR1 SEHNR, CDR2 FQNEAQ (reference sequence). The CDR3 here is CASISAGGQRNEQYF. CDR3 nucleotides: TGTGCCAGCATTTCTGCGGGGGGCCAACGAAACGAGCAGTACTTC.

V usage is TRBV3-1 (or the pseudogene TRBV3-2) and J usage is TRBJ1-2; the D is unclear. Looked up from germline, CDR1 is LGHDT and CDR2 is YNNKEL (reference sequence). The V end was cut by 5 bases, the J end by 2 bases, with 15 bases between. The CDR3 spans 15 residues. The CDR3 loop reads CASSSQERLNYGYTF. The CDR3 DNA follows: TGTGCCAGCAGCTCTCAGGAACGGTTGAACTATGGCTACACCTTC.

This chain uses TRBV7-9 with TRBJ2-1, with D possibly matching TRBD1 (5 bases). Trimming removed 4 bases at V and 6 bases at J, with 16 bases between. CDR1 and CDR2 from the germline V gene are SEHNR and FQNEAQ (reference sequence). This CDR3 comprises 15 residues. The CDR3 is CASSSGILGANEQFF. In nucleotides, the CDR3 is TGTGCCAGCAGCTCAGGTATTCTAGGGGCCAATGAGCAGTTCTTC. Together with reference TRBV7-9 and TRBJ2-1, the CDR3 gives the full variable domain: DTGVSQNPRHKITKRGQNVTFRCDPISEHNRLYWYRQTLGQGPEFLTYFQNEAQLEKSRLLSDRFSAERPKGSFSTLEIQRTEQGDSAMYLCASSSGILGANEQFFGPGTRLTVL.

This rearrangement joins TRBV18 to TRBJ2-7; 8 bases fit TRBD2. Unmatched junction bases numbered 9, after V lost 3 bases and J lost 2 bases. The CDR3 has 16 residues. Germline assignment: CDR1 KGHSH and CDR2 LQKENI. The CDR3 nucleotides read TGTGCCAGCTCACCGAATAGCGGGGTAACAGCCTACGAGCAGTACTTC. It specifies CASSPNSGVTAYEQYF.

The V call is TRBV5-6, the J call TRBJ1-2; no firm D call. V was pared by 3 bases and J by 3 bases, with 9 bases between. CDR1 SGHDT and CDR2 YYEEEE come from the germline V gene. CDR3 length equals 13 residues. CDR3 bases: TGTGCCAGCAGCTCTCAAACGGACTATGGCTACACCTTC. Its translation is CASSSQTDYGYTF.

The V call is TRBV6-5, the J call TRBJ2-1; 11 bases are shared with TRBD2. CDR1 MNHEY and CDR2 SVGAGI come from the germline V gene. CDR3 length: 15 residues. Losses at the gene ends were 2 bases for V and 6 bases for J; bases not matched to a gene: 3. For the CDR3, the DNA is TGTGCCAGCAGTTACGGGACTAGCGGTACCAATGAGCAGTTCTTC. Residues: CASSYGTSGTNEQFF.

CDR3 sequence reads: CASSPGQIAEAFF. As DNA, the CDR3 is TGTGCCAGCTCACCAGGCCAAATCGCTGAAGCTTTCTTT. The chain links TRBV18 to TRBJ1-1, with D unresolved. CDR1 and CDR2 from the germline V gene are KGHSH and LQKENI. Trimming cost V 2 bases and J 6 bases, with 10 bases left between them. There are 13 residues in the CDR3.

A few counts support this clone. The chain carries TRBV24-1 and TRBJ1-4; 7 positions agree with TRBD1. Germline V gives CDR1 KGHDR, CDR2 SFDVKD. The CDR3 runs 14 residues. V was pared by 3 bases and J by 11 bases, with 8 bases of the junction left unmatched. CDR3 coding DNA: TGTGCCACCAGTGATGGGGGACAGCTGGGGAAACTGTTTTTT. Translated, it gives CATSDGGQLGKLFF.

The chain recombines TRBV27 with TRBJ2-7; 7 bases match TRBD1. The CDR3 contains 14 residues. V trimming: 2 bases; J trimming: 2 bases; junction bases outside the gene matches: 3. Germline V gene sequence: CDR1 MNHEY, CDR2 SMNVEV (reference sequence). CDR3 amino acids: CASSLKQGPYEQYF. The DNA for the CDR3 is TGTGCCAGCAGTTTAAAACAGGGGCCCTACGAGCAGTACTTC.

The rearrangement links TRBV19 to TRBJ1-1; weak D call: TRBD1 (5 bases). Trimming left V 5 bases short and J 4 bases short, with 11 bases between. The CDR3 contains 13 residues. Germline loops: CDR1 LNHDA, CDR2 SQIVND (reference sequence). CDR3: CASSPGQGTEAFF. The DNA for the CDR3 is TGTGCCAGTAGTCCCGGGCAGGGCACTGAAGCTTTCTTT. Full variable domain (remainder filled in from reference TRBV19 and TRBJ1-1): DGGITQSPKYLFRKEGQNVTLSCEQNLNHDAMYWYRQDPGQGLRLIYYSQIVNDFQKGDIAEGYSVSREKKESFPLTVTSAQKNPTAFYLCASSPGQGTEAFFGQGTRLTVV.

The chain employs TRBV6-5 and TRBJ2-3; D may be TRBD2 (6 bases). The CDR3 has 15 amino acids. Germline CDR1 MNHEY, CDR2 SVGAGI. V lost 7 bases and J 4 bases, leaving 18 bases between the germline ends. CDR3 protein: CASIPPGGLADTQYF. CDR3 DNA sequence: TGTGCCAGCATCCCACCCGGGGGTCTCGCAGATACGCAGTATTTT.

In DNA form, the CDR3 reads TGTGCCACCAGTGAACAAGGACAGGGGGAAGGTCAGCCCCAGCATTTT. It yields the protein CATSEQGQGEGQPQHF. V and J are TRBV24-1 and TRBJ1-5; 10 bases align to TRBD1. The V gene end was trimmed by 4 bases and the J gene end by 6 bases; junction bases not matched to a gene: 8. The V gene's germline CDR1 is KGHDR and CDR2 SFDVKD. This CDR3 comprises 16 residues.

This sequence joins TRBV5-1 and TRBJ1-3; 10 nucleotides align to TRBD1. The germline gives CDR1 SGHRS, CDR2 YFSETQ. V gave up 0 bases and J gave up 0 bases; unmatched junction bases: 9. The CDR3 is 19 amino acids. CDR3 protein: CASSLAAGQGLHSGNTIYF. The DNA of the CDR3 is TGCGCCAGCAGCTTGGCCGCGGGACAGGGGCTTCACTCTGGAAACACCATATATTTT.

CDR3 residues: CASSASGTGRPGELFF. The CDR3 DNA sequence: TGTGCCAGCAGTGCGAGTGGGACAGGGCGGCCCGGGGAGCTGTTTTTT. The chain has TRBV25-1 and TRBJ2-2; 9 nucleotides line up with TRBD1. J lost 6 bases, V lost 4 bases, and 9 bases had no gene match. This CDR3 has 16 amino acids. The germline V gene encodes CDR1 MGHDK and CDR2 SYGVNS.

The J gene is TRBJ2-5, the V gene TRBV7-8; TRBD2 aligns across 11 bases. The germline V gene has CDR1 SGHVS and CDR2 FQNEAQ. Trimming took 0 bases from V and 1 from J; bases not matched to a gene: 1. The CDR3 extends over 16 amino acids. DNA of the CDR3: TGTGCCAGCAGCTTAGCTCTAGCGGGGGGCCAAGAGACCCAGTACTTC. Translated: CASSLALAGGQETQYF.

This chain connects TRBV5-6 to TRBJ1-5; D call uncertain. Trimming took off 0 bases at V and 2 bases at J, with 3 bases between the two ends. CDR1 is SGHDT, CDR2 YYEEEE, per germline. The CDR3 covers 13 residues. The CDR3 sequence: CASSLAGNQPQHF. The DNA of the CDR3 is TGTGCCAGCAGCTTGGCCGGCAATCAGCCCCAGCATTTT.

Only one count was recorded for this clone. This rearrangement joins TRBV7-2 to TRBJ2-1; D is possibly TRBD2 (6 bases). Germline CDR1 is SGHTA and CDR2 is FQGNSA. There are 13 residues in the CDR3. V was pared by 4 bases and J by 6 bases, with 10 bases between. CDR3 region: CASSSETSNEQFF. The CDR3 bases are TGTGCCAGCAGCTCAGAGACTAGCAATGAGCAGTTCTTC.

This chain joins TRBV7-2 and TRBJ2-7, with D possibly called TRBD1 or TRBD2 (5 bases each). Germline CDR1 SGHTA, CDR2 FQGNSA. The CDR3 covers 13 residues. The germline V and J ends were trimmed by 4 bases and 0 bases, with 7 bases remaining between them. In nucleotides, the CDR3 is TGTGCCAGCAGCTCAGGGAGCTCCTACGAGCAGTACTTC. Translated: CASSSGSSYEQYF.

This chain links TRBV19 with TRBJ1-1; D possibly corresponds to TRBD1 (5 bases). The V gene's germline CDR1 is LNHDA and CDR2 SQIVND (reference sequence). The CDR3 loop spans 14 amino acids. V shed 2 bases and J shed 6 bases, with 13 bases lying between them. CDR3 sequence: CASSIRTNSAEAFF. CDR3 bases: TGTGCCAGTAGTATACGGACAAACTCTGCTGAAGCTTTCTTT.

The chain links TRBV28 to TRBJ2-5; D not certain. Trimming cost V 7 bases and J 5 bases, with 17 bases left between them. The CDR3 contains 14 residues. The germline CDR1 and CDR2 sequences are MDHEN and SYDVKM. CDR3 sequence reads: CASKRRLRRETQYF. CDR3 coding DNA: TGTGCCAGCAAACGGAGACTCAGGCGGGAGACCCAGTACTTC.

This clone showed up just a few times. The V and J genes are TRBV5-1 and TRBJ1-5; D is undetermined. This CDR3 has 14 amino acids. The ends were cut back, 0 bases at V and 7 bases at J, with 11 bases in the middle. The germline V gene has CDR1 SGHRS and CDR2 YFSETQ. The chain's CDR3 is CASSLGRGGQPQHF. The CDR3 DNA is TGCGCCAGCAGCTTGGGGCGGGGAGGGCAGCCCCAGCATTTT.

This rearrangement joins TRBV29-1 to TRBJ1-1; 7 bases fit TRBD1. Germline V gene sequence: CDR1 SQVTM, CDR2 ANQGSEA. This CDR3 is 15 amino acids long. Trimming at V came to 6 bases and at J to 1 base, leaving 11 bases not matched to a gene. The CDR3 reads CSVAGTAGGNTEAFF. The DNA of the CDR3 is TGCAGCGTAGCCGGGACAGCGGGGGGGAACACTGAAGCTTTCTTT. Filled out from reference TRBV29-1 and TRBJ1-1, the complete variable domain reads SAVISQKPSRDICQRGTSLTIQCQVDSQVTMMFWYRQQPGQSLTLIATANQGSEATYESGFVIDKFPISRPNLTFSTLTVSNMSPEDSSIYLCSVAGTAGGNTEAFFGQGTRLTVV.

The rearrangement joins TRBV7-2 to TRBJ2-5, with D possibly matching TRBD1 (6 bases). CDR1 is SGHTA, CDR2 FQGNSA, per germline. This CDR3 contains 17 residues. The ends were cut back, 5 bases at V and 7 bases at J, with 26 bases in the middle. For the CDR3, the DNA is TGTGCCAGCAGCCAAAATTTTGTCGGGGCCCTAGGGGGGACCCAGTACTTC. Its protein product is CASSQNFVGALGGTQYF.

The chain uses TRBV11-1 and TRBJ1-2; D call uncertain. V lost 5 bases and J lost 7, with 11 bases in between. Germline CDR1 and CDR2: SGHAT and FQDESV (reference sequence). This CDR3 contains 12 residues. CDR3 region: CASSPRTSGYTF. DNA of the CDR3: TGTGCCAGCAGCCCCCGGACCAGTGGCTACACCTTC.

The rearrangement uses TRBV5-4 and TRBJ2-1, with TRBD2 matching 14 bases. Trimming removed 4 bases from V and 7 bases from J; junction bases left unmatched: 7. The germline V gene encodes CDR1 SGHNT and CDR2 YYREEE (reference sequence). The CDR3 contains 16 residues. CDR3 sequence: CASSAGTSGGRNEQFF. CDR3 DNA sequence: TGTGCCAGCAGCGCCGGGACTAGCGGGGGTCGGAATGAGCAGTTCTTC.

This rearrangement joins TRBV19 to TRBJ1-5, with D tentatively TRBD1 (5 bases). The CDR3 consists of 15 residues. Germline-derived CDR1 and CDR2 are LNHDA and SQIVND (reference sequence). The V end lost 4 bases, the J end lost 6 bases, and 16 bases lay between the germline ends. As DNA, the CDR3 is TGTGCCAGTAGTACCTCCGCGGGTGGGGGTCAGCCCCAGCATTTT. It yields the protein CASSTSAGGGQPQHF.